A few counts support the clone carrying this T cell receptor beta chain. Sequencing was performed with immunoSEQ multiplex PCR; in TCRdb, only in-frame clones are kept and a portion is missing. The data show around 33,000 clones, with 86% seen just once and more than 1.5% held by the top ten. V was clipped by 0 bases and J by 6 bases; unmatched bases: 4. The CDR3 totals 15 residues. Per germline, CDR1 SGDLS and CDR2 YYNGEE. The record originates from a study of control samples from healthy donors and cancer patients. Sequencing was performed on PBMCs. The chain employs TRBV9 and TRBJ2-3; 10 nucleotides agree with TRBD2. The source of this sequence is a woman between 35 and 50 years old with lung cancer. The CDR3 bases are TGTGCCAGCAGCGTAGCTGGGACTAGCGCCGATACGCAGTATTTT. Protein product: CASSVAGTSADTQYF. Full variable domain (missing parts from reference TRBV9 and TRBJ2-3): DSGVTQTPKHLITATGQRVTLRCSPRSGDLSVYWYQQSLDQGLQFLIQYYNGEERAKGNILERFSAQQFPDLHSELNLSSLELGDSALYFCASSVAGTSADTQYFGPGTRLTVL.